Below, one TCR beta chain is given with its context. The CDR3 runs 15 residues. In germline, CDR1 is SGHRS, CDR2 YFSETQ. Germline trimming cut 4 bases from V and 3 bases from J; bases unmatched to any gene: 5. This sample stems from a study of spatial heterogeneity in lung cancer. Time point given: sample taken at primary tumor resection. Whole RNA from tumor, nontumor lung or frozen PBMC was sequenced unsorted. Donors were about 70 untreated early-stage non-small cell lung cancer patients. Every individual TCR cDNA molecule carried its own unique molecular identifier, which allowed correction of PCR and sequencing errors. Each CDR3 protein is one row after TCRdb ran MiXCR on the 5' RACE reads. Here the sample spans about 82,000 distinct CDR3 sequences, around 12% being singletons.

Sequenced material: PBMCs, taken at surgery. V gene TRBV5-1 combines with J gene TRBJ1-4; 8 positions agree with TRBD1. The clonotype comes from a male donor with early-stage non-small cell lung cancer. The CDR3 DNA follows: TGCGCCAGCAGCCCCAGGGGGCTATCTAATGAAAAACTGTTTTTT. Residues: CASSPRGLSNEKLFF. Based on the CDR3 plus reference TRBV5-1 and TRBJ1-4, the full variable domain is KAGVTQTPRYLIKTRGQQVTLSCSPISGHRSVSWYQQTPGQGLQFLFEYFSETQRNKGNFPGRFSGRQFSNSRSEMNVSTLELGDSALYLCASSPRGLSNEKLFFGSGTQLSVL.